The clone carrying this TCR beta chain occurred many times. Time point given: patch test 1, 2 weeks after DPC sensitization. Documented treatment: therapeutic diphenylcyclopropenone sensitization with weekly scalp DPC. The data originate from a study of human T cells and chemical hapten exposure. Per germline, CDR1 MNHEY and CDR2 SMNVEV (reference sequence). The germline V and J ends were trimmed by 3 bases and 2 bases, with 8 bases remaining between them. The CDR3 totals 13 residues. Per the study methods: Sample TCR counts, which ranged from roughly 23,224 to 750,000, had a median of 95,638. TCRdb reprocessed the RACE reads with MiXCR, giving one entry per CDR3 protein. The V and J calls follow TCRdb's processing rather than the paper's. This sample has some 340,000 distinct CDR3 sequences, with approximately 6.3% found just once.

This chain joins TRBV27 and TRBJ2-7; D gene ambiguous. The sample was whole blood, taken in connection with sensitization to the hapten diphenylcyclopropenone (DPC). The sequence derives from a woman younger than 35 with alopecia areata. Some clones in this sample may be carry-over from other donors' samples. The DNA for the CDR3 is TGTGCCAGCAGTTTCCAGGTCGCCTACGAGCAGTACTTC. Protein sequence: CASSFQVAYEQYF.